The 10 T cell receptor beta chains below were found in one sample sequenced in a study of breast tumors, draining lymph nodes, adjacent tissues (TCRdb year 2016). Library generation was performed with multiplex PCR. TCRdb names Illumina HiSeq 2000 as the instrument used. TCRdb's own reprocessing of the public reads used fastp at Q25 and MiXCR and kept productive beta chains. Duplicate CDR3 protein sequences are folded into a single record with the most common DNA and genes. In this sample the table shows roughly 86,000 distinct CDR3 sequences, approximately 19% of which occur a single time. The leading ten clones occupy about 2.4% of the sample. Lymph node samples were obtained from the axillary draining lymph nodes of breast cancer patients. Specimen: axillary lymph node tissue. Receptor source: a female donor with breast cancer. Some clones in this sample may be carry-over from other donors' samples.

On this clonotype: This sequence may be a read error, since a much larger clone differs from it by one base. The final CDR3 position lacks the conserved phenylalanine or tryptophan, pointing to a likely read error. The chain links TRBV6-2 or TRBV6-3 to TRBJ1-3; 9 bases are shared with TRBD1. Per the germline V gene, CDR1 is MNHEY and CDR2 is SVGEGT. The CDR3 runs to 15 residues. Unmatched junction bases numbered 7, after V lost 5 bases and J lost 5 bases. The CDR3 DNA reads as TGTGCCAGCAGTGGCGGACAGGGGTCGAGAAACACCATATATCTT. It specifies CASSGGQGSRNTIYL.

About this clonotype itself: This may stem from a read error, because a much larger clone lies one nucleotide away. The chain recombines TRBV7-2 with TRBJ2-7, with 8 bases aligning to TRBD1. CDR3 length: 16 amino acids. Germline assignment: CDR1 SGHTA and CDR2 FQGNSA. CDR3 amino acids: CASINWGDRSSYEQHF. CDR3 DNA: TGTGCCAGCATCAATTGGGGGGACAGGTCCTCCTACGAGCAGCACTTC.

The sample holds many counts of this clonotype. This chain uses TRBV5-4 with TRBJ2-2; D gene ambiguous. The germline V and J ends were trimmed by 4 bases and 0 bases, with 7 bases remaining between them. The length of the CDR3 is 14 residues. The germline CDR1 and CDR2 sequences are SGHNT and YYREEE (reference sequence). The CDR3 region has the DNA TGTGCCAGCAGCGCCACTTCGAACACCGGGGAGCTGTTTTTT. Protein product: CASSATSNTGELFF. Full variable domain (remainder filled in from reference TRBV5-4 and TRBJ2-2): ETGVTQSPTHLIKTRGQQVTLRCSSQSGHNTVSWYQQALGQGPQFIFQYYREEENGRGNFPPRFSGLQFPNYSSELNVNALELDDSALYLCASSATSNTGELFFGEGSRLTVL.

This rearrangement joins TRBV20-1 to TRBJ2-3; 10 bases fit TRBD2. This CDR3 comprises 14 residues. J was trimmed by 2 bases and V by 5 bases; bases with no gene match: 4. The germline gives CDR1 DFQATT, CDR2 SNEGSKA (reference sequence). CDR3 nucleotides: TGCAGTGCTCGGGGGACTAGCGCCACAGATACGCAGTATTTT. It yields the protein CSARGTSATDTQYF.

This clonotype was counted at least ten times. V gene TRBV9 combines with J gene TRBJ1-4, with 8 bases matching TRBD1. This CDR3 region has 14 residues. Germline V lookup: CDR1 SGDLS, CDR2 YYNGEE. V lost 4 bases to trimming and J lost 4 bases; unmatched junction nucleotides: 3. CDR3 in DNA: TGTGCCAGCAGCTTTGGACAGGGTAATGAAAAACTGTTTTTT. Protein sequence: CASSFGQGNEKLFF.

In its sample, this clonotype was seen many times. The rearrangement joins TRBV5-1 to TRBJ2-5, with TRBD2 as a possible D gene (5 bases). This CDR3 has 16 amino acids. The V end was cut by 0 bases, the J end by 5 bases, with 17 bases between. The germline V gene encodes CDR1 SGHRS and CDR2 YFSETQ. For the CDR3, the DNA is TGCGCCAGCAGCTTGGTCGTGGGAGTTGGTGTGGAGACCCAGTACTTC. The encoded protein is CASSLVVGVGVETQYF.

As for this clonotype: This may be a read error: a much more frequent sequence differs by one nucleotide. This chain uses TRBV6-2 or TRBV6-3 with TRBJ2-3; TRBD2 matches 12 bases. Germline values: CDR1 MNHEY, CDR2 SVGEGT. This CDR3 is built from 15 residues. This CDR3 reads CASSTSGRRTGTQYF. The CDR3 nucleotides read TGTGCCAGCAGTACTAGCGGGAGGAGGACAGGTACGCAGTATTTT.

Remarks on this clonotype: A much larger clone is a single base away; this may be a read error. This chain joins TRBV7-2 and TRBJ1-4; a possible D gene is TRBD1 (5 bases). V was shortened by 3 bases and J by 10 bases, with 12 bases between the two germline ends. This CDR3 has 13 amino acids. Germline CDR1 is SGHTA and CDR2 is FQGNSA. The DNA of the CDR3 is TGTGCCAGCAGCTTCTCTACAGGCGGAAAACTGTTTTTT. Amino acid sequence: CASSFSTGGKLFF.

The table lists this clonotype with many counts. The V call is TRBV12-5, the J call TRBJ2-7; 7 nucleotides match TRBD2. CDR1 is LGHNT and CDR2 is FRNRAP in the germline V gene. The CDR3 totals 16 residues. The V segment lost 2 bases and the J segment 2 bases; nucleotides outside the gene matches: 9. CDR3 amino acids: CASGLRTGGEPYEQYF. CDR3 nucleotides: TGTGCTAGTGGTTTGCGAACGGGAGGTGAGCCCTACGAGCAGTACTTC.

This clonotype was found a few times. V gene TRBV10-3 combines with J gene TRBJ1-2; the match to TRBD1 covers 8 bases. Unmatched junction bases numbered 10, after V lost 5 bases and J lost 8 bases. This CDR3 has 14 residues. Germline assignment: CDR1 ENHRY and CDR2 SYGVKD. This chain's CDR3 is CAISSGTGTWGYTF. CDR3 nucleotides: TGTGCCATCAGTTCCGGGACAGGAACTTGGGGCTACACCTTC.